The 13 T cell receptor beta chains below all came from one sample that was sequenced in a study of shared clonotypes between healthy human individuals. Assay: immunoSEQ multiplex PCR; the TCRdb copy retains only in-frame clones and omits some. The repertoire holds roughly 2.5 million clones, with approximately 92% as singletons. The sequenced material came from naive CD4+ T cells sorted from blood. Specified subset: CD45RA+ positively selected. The receptors shown here come from a man in his late teens or twenties in good health.

The chain is built from TRBV7-9 and TRBJ2-2, with D perhaps matching TRBD2 (6 bases). The CDR3 has 14 residues. Trimming cost V 3 bases and J 4 bases, with 9 bases left between them. The V gene's germline CDR1 is SEHNR and CDR2 FQNEAQ (reference sequence). The CDR3 region is CASSFRGTTGELFF. CDR3 coding DNA: TGTGCCAGCAGCTTTCGGGGGACCACCGGGGAGCTGTTTTTT.

The V call is TRBV5-4, the J call TRBJ2-5; 12 bases line up with TRBD2. Germline V CDR1 and CDR2: SGHNT, YYREEE (reference sequence). This CDR3 contains 18 residues. V was pared by 4 bases and J by 1 base, with 11 bases of the junction left unmatched. The CDR3 sequence: CASSPGPSGGAIQETQYF. CDR3 nucleotide sequence: TGTGCCAGCAGCCCGGGTCCTAGCGGGGGGGCCATCCAAGAGACCCAGTACTTC.

CDR3 sequence: CASSQGASGQGAYEQYF. CDR3 coding DNA: TGCGCCAGCAGCCAAGGGGCCTCGGGACAGGGGGCTTACGAGCAGTACTTC. The J gene is TRBJ2-7, the V gene TRBV4-1, with 12 bases matching TRBD1. Germline values: CDR1 MGHRA, CDR2 YSYEKL. The CDR3 totals 17 residues. J lost 4 bases, V lost 1 base, and 8 bases had no gene match.

The chain couples TRBV11-2 to TRBJ2-7, with D maybe TRBD1 (6 bases). The CDR3 is made up of 15 amino acids. The ends were cut back, 0 bases at V and 0 bases at J, with 9 bases in the middle. The germline V gene encodes CDR1 SGHAT and CDR2 FQNNGV. The CDR3 region has the DNA TGTGCCAGCAGCTTAGATCACAGGGACTCCTACGAGCAGTACTTC. It codes for CASSLDHRDSYEQYF.

This clone was detected only a few times. This same CDR3 is encoded by further DNA sequences in the sample. The rearrangement uses TRBV10-3 and TRBJ1-5, with D possibly matching TRBD1 (5 bases). Trimming shortened V by 3 bases and J by 0 bases, and 9 bases separated the two germline ends. CDR3 length: 15 amino acids. CDR1 and CDR2 from the germline V gene are ENHRY and SYGVKD. The CDR3 is CAISESGGSNQPQHF. DNA for the CDR3: TGTGCCATCAGTGAATCTGGGGGTAGCAATCAGCCCCAGCATTTT.

V is TRBV11-2 and J is TRBJ2-7; the match to TRBD2 covers 10 bases. The CDR3 loop spans 16 amino acids. V shed 5 bases, J shed 6 bases, and the junction held 13 bases outside the gene matches. Germline loops: CDR1 SGHAT, CDR2 FQNNGV. CDR3 DNA sequence: TGTGCCAGCAGCGTATCCACGGGACTAGCGACGTCCGAGCAGTACTTC. It codes for CASSVSTGLATSEQYF.

The V call is TRBV30, the J call TRBJ2-6; D remains unclear. The CDR3 covers 14 residues. With 7 bases removed from V and 0 bases from J, the gap between germline ends came to 10 bases. Per germline, CDR1 GTSNPN and CDR2 SVGIG (reference sequence). In DNA form, the CDR3 reads TGTGCCTCACATCTAAGCTCTGGGGCCAACGTCCTGACTTTC. It yields the protein CASHLSSGANVLTF.

The rearrangement uses TRBV9 and TRBJ2-3; D remains ambiguous. V gave up 0 bases and J gave up 0 bases, with 14 bases separating them. Germline V gene sequence: CDR1 SGDLS, CDR2 YYNGEE. The CDR3 runs to 17 residues. CDR3 residues: CASSVGQTTKSTDTQYF. The CDR3 nucleotides are TGTGCCAGCAGCGTAGGGCAGACAACTAAGAGCACAGATACGCAGTATTTT.

The J gene is TRBJ2-6, the V gene TRBV19; 11 bases map to TRBD1. Germline lookup yields CDR1 LNHDA and CDR2 SQIVND (reference sequence). This CDR3 has 18 residues. V trimming: 4 bases; J trimming: 1 base; junction bases outside the gene matches: 6. As DNA, the CDR3 is TGTGCCAGTAGTAATGGACAGGGGGCGAAGTCTGGGGCCAACGTCCTGACTTTC. Its protein product is CASSNGQGAKSGANVLTF.

This sequence joins TRBV28 and TRBJ2-5; TRBD2 agrees at 7 bases. The CDR3 is made up of 15 amino acids. Germline V lookup: CDR1 MDHEN, CDR2 SYDVKM. The trim removed 4 bases at V and 6 bases at J, leaving 11 bases unmatched. The CDR3 region is CASSYPGGRGQTQYF. The DNA of the CDR3 is TGTGCCAGCAGTTACCCGGGGGGAAGGGGTCAGACCCAGTACTTC.

The V gene is TRBV29-1, the J gene TRBJ1-4; possibly TRBD1 for D (6 bases). Trimming took 4 bases from V and 4 from J, leaving 13 bases between them. Germline V gene lookup returns CDR1 SQVTM and CDR2 ANQGSEA. The CDR3 runs to 14 residues. CDR3 sequence (DNA): TGCAGCGTTGTTTGGGGGCGAGGTAATGAAAAACTGTTTTTT. Translation gives CSVVWGRGNEKLFF.

This chain connects TRBV30 to TRBJ2-3; 10 nucleotides agree with TRBD1. J lost 9 bases, V lost 2 bases, and 14 bases had no gene match. This CDR3 has 16 amino acids. CDR1 is GTSNPN, CDR2 SVGIG, per germline (reference sequence). The DNA of the CDR3 is TGTGCCTGGAGTACCCCTGGGACAGGGGCGACAGGGACGCAGTATTTT. Its protein product is CAWSTPGTGATGTQYF. Combining the CDR3 with reference TRBV30 and TRBJ2-3 gives the whole variable domain SQTIHQWPATLVQPVGSPLSLECTVEGTSNPNLYWYRQAAGRGLQLLFYSVGIGQISSEVPQNLSASRPQDRQFILSSKKLLLSDSGFYLCAWSTPGTGATGTQYFGPGTRLTVL.

This clone came up a few times. V usage is TRBV30 and J usage is TRBJ1-1, with no clear D. The CDR3 contains 11 residues. Trimming shortened V by 2 bases and J by 8 bases, and 9 bases separated the two germline ends. The germline V gene has CDR1 GTSNPN and CDR2 SVGIG (reference sequence). In DNA, the CDR3 is TGTGCCTGGAGTCTCGCGAGAGAAGCTTTCTTT. Translating it yields CAWSLAREAFF.